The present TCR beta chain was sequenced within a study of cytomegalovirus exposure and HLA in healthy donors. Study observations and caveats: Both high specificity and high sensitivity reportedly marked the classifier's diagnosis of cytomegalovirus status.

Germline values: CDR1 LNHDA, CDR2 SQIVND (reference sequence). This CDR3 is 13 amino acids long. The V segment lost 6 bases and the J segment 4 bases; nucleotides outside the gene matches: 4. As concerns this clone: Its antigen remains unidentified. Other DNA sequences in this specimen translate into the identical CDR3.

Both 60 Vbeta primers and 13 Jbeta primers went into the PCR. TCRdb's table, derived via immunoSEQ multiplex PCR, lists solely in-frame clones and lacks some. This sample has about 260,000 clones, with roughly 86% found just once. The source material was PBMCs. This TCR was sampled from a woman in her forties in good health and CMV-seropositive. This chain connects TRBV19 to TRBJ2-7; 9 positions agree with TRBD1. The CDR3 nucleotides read TGTGCCAGTAGGCGGACAGGGGAATACGAGCAGTACTTC. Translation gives CASRRTGEYEQYF. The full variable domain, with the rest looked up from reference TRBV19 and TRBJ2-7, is DGGITQSPKYLFRKEGQNVTLSCEQNLNHDAMYWYRQDPGQGLRLIYYSQIVNDFQKGDIAEGYSVSREKKESFPLTVTSAQKNPTAFYLCASRRTGEYEQYFGPGTRLTVT.